Below, 8 T cell receptor beta chains from the same sample are listed, as sequenced in a study of T cell clonality in common variable immunodeficiency. Assay used: immunoSEQ multiplex PCR; TCRdb lists only in-frame clones, some missing. The sample includes 50,000 to 65,000 clones, none of them occurring once. Sample: peripheral blood mononuclear cells. The source of these receptors is a person aged 18 to 75 in good health.

This clone was seen many times. The missing CDR3 end, 3 residues past where the read stops, is filled in from the germline J gene. The V call is TRBV20-1, the J call TRBJ1-2; 7 nucleotides line up with TRBD1. V shed 2 bases and J 4 bases; nucleotides not matched to a gene: 4. In germline, CDR1 is DFQATT, CDR2 SNEGSKA (reference sequence). The CDR3 runs to 13 residues. CDR3 region: CSARKGAAYGYTF. CDR3 DNA, as far as it was read: TGCAGTGCTAGAAAGGGGGCTGCCTATGGC.

The sample holds many counts of this clone. Read sequence stops 3 residues before the CDR3 end, and the germline J gene provides the missing end. The chain is built from TRBV20-1 and TRBJ2-3; D perhaps matches TRBD2 (6 bases). The CDR3 is 16 residues long. V lost 0 bases and J lost 5, with 18 bases in between. The germline V gene has CDR1 DFQATT and CDR2 SNEGSKA (reference sequence). CDR3 in amino acids: CSARDLGTLKGDTQYF. The part of the CDR3 DNA that was read is TGCAGTGCTAGAGATCTAGGGACTCTTAAGGGAGATACG.

This clone was observed at least ten times. Read sequence stops 3 residues before the CDR3 end, and the germline J gene provides the missing end. V usage is TRBV30 and J usage is TRBJ1-2, with D tentatively TRBD1 (6 bases). This CDR3 region has 12 residues. The germline V gene has CDR1 GTSNPN and CDR2 SVGIG (reference sequence). V was cut by 8 bases and J by 6 bases, with 16 bases left in between. The sequenced CDR3 bases are TGTGCCGGCTTCCGGGGGGCTCATGGC. The encoded protein is CAGFRGAHG. The CDR3 reads in full as CAGFRGAHGYTF.

Concerning this clone itself: The read ends 3 residues shy of where the CDR3 ends; the end is completed using the germline J gene. V is TRBV19 and J is TRBJ1-2, with 9 bases that match TRBD1. CDR3 length: 13 amino acids. The germline CDR1 and CDR2 sequences are LNHDA and SQIVND (reference sequence). This CDR3 is CAAGTGFYNDYTF. The DNA read from the CDR3 is TGTGCGGCCGGGACAGGGTTTTACAATGAC. The complete variable domain, with remaining parts taken from reference TRBV19 and TRBJ1-2, reads DGGITQSPKYLFRKEGQNVTLSCEQNLNHDAMYWYRQDPGQGLRLIYYSQIVNDFQKGDIAEGYSVSREKKESFPLTVTSAQKNPTAFYLCAAGTGFYNDYTFGSGTRLTVV.

At least ten counts were recorded for this clone. This CDR3 is CASSAGGVIDTQYF. The part of the CDR3 DNA that was read is TGCGCCAGCAGTGCCGGGGGAGTTATAGATACG. The chain couples TRBV10-1 to TRBJ2-3; D is possibly TRBD2 (6 bases). Coverage ceases 3 residues before the CDR3 finishes, and the germline J gene fills in the end. Germline lookup yields CDR1 WNHNN and CDR2 SYGVQD (reference sequence). The CDR3 covers 14 residues. The V gene lost 4 bases and the J gene lost 5 bases, with 13 bases spanning the gap.

This clone appeared many times. The read ends 3 residues shy of where the CDR3 ends; the end is completed using the germline J gene. The rearrangement joins TRBV3-1 (or the pseudogene TRBV3-2) to TRBJ1-4; 12 nucleotides agree with TRBD1. Germline lookup yields CDR1 LGHDT and CDR2 YNNKEL (reference sequence). The CDR3 extends over 15 amino acids. The V and J ends lost 5 bases and 8 bases, in that order; junction bases with no gene match: 6. The DNA read from the CDR3 is TGTGCCAGCAGCTTTCCGGGACAGGGGGCCGAAAAA. Amino acids: CASSFPGQGAEK. From start to end, the CDR3 is CASSFPGQGAEKLFF.

The sample holds many counts of this clone. Read coverage stops 3 residues before the CDR3 terminus; the germline J gene supplies the remainder. The chain has TRBV18 and TRBJ1-2; TRBD1 aligns across 7 bases. V lost 6 bases, J lost 3 bases, and 7 bases stayed unmatched. This CDR3 comprises 14 residues. Germline values: CDR1 KGHSH, CDR2 LQKENI. The sequenced part of the CDR3 DNA is TGTGCCAGCTCGCCGGGACAGCAGGACTATGGC. Protein product: CASSPGQQDYG. The whole CDR3 region reads CASSPGQQDYGYTF.

This clone has only a few counts. With the read ending 3 residues before the CDR3 end, the germline J gene is used to fill in that end. The chain has TRBV7-9 and TRBJ2-1, with a tentative D call TRBD2 (6 bases). The V and J ends lost 6 bases and 7 bases respectively, with 16 bases between them. This CDR3 spans 14 amino acids. Germline CDR1 is SEHNR and CDR2 is FQNEAQ (reference sequence). CDR3 loop: CASRRGGIGNEQFF. The sequenced CDR3 bases are TGTGCCAGCAGGCGGGGCGGGATTGGTAATGAG.